A single sample is the source of the 25 T cell receptor beta chains below, sequenced in a study of response to subunit inactivated influenza vaccine. TCRdb reanalysed the RT-PCR reads using MiXCR and keeps one entry per CDR3 protein. Of 600,000 to 850,000 distinct CDR3 sequences in the sample, around 15% were seen once. Here the sequenced sample was PBMCs from blood, taken 14 days before vaccination. Source of these receptors: a man aged 45-60 years who received an inactivated influenza vaccine.

To note about this clonotype: A much larger clone differs from this one at a single base, so this may be a read error. This rearrangement joins TRBV5-1 to TRBJ2-7; 9 bases map to TRBD2. CDR1 and CDR2 from the germline V gene are SGHRS and YFSETQ. CDR3 length equals 16 residues. CDR3 nucleotides: TGCGCCAGCAGCTTGGGGGACCTAGCGGGATTCTACGAGCACTACTTC. Its protein product is CASSLGDLAGFYEHYF. The full variable domain, in which reference TRBV5-1 and TRBJ2-7 provide the parts outside the CDR3, is KAGVTQTPRYLIKTRGQQVTLSCSPISGHRSVSWYQQTPGQGLQFLFEYFSETQRNKGNFPGRFSGRQFSNSRSEMNVSTLELGDSALYLCASSLGDLAGFYEHYFGPGTRLTVT.

The table lists this clonotype with many counts. The chain recombines TRBV4-1 with TRBJ2-5; possibly TRBD1 for D (7 bases). V lost 0 bases and J 7 bases, leaving 18 bases between the germline ends. Germline assignment: CDR1 MGHRA and CDR2 YSYEKL. The CDR3 runs 16 residues. CDR3 coding DNA: TGCGCCAGCAGCCAAGATATCCAGGGGGGCGTGGCGACCCAGTACTTC. Translating it yields CASSQDIQGGVATQYF.

Only a few counts were recorded for this clonotype. This chain joins TRBV6-1 and TRBJ2-1; 11 nucleotides match TRBD2. The CDR3 covers 15 residues. Germline trimming cut 6 bases from V and 6 bases from J; bases unmatched to any gene: 7. The germline V gene has CDR1 MNHNS and CDR2 SASEGT. CDR3 amino acids: CASRSLAGGGNEQFF. The CDR3 nucleotides read TGTGCCAGCAGGTCGCTAGCGGGGGGAGGCAATGAGCAGTTCTTC.

This chain joins TRBV5-1 and TRBJ2-4, with TRBD2 matching over 12 bases. Germline V gene lookup returns CDR1 SGHRS and CDR2 YFSETQ. This CDR3 region has 16 residues. With 1 base clipped from V and 7 bases from J, the junction kept 6 bases outside the gene matches. This chain's CDR3 is CASSLPSGRAQNIQYF. The DNA for the CDR3 is TGCGCCAGCAGCTTGCCTAGCGGGAGGGCCCAGAACATTCAGTACTTC.

This clonotype was counted a few times. The CDR3: CASSQDGGLGEQYF. The DNA of the CDR3 is TGCGCCAGCAGCCAAGATGGGGGCCTGGGTGAGCAGTACTTC. This chain connects TRBV4-3 to TRBJ2-7, with D possibly TRBD1 on 6 matching bases. The CDR3 contains 14 residues. Germline CDR1 reads LGHNA; CDR2 reads YSLEER. The V gene lost 0 bases and the J gene lost 7 bases, with 13 bases spanning the gap.

The table lists this clonotype with a few counts. V is TRBV7-2 and J is TRBJ2-7; D gene ambiguous. The CDR3 is made up of 14 amino acids. Germline V lookup: CDR1 SGHTA, CDR2 FQGNSA. V lost 8 bases, J lost 3 bases, and 17 bases lay in between. This chain's CDR3 is CASGYLQGNYEQYF. In DNA, the CDR3 is TGTGCCAGCGGGTATCTCCAAGGAAACTACGAGCAGTACTTC.

The CDR3 here is CASSSGVRGFFSYNEQFF. CDR3 sequence (DNA): TGTGCCAGCAGCTCGGGGGTGAGGGGCTTCTTTTCCTACAATGAGCAGTTCTTC. The V and J genes are TRBV6-1 and TRBJ2-1, with a weak D call TRBD2 (6 bases). Germline V gene lookup returns CDR1 MNHNS and CDR2 SASEGT. V was shortened by 6 bases and J by 1 base, with 22 bases between the two germline ends. The CDR3 has 18 residues.

This clonotype was detected ten times or more. The chain uses TRBV18 and TRBJ2-7, with TRBD1 matching over 7 bases. After removal of 6 bases from V and 0 bases from J, the junction contained 8 bases not matched to a gene. The CDR3 has 15 amino acids. CDR1 is KGHSH and CDR2 is LQKENI in the germline V gene. CDR3 bases: TGTGCCAGCTCGCGAGGGACAGCCGACTCCTACGAGCAGTACTTC. This sequence encodes CASSRGTADSYEQYF.

This clonotype has only a few counts. The gene calls are TRBV11-1 and TRBJ2-5, with 8 bases lining up with TRBD2. After removal of 5 bases from V and 5 bases from J, the junction contained 10 bases not matched to a gene. Germline assignment: CDR1 SGHAT and CDR2 FQDESV (reference sequence). There are 15 residues in the CDR3. CDR3 sequence (DNA): TGTGCCAGCAGCCGCGGGGGGACTTATGGGGAGACCCAGTACTTC. Protein: CASSRGGTYGETQYF.

This clonotype came up a few times. V and J are TRBV15 and TRBJ2-7, with D possibly matching TRBD2 (5 bases). In germline, CDR1 is LNHNV, CDR2 YYDKDF (reference sequence). The ends were cut back, 5 bases at V and 0 bases at J, with 29 bases in the middle. The CDR3 loop spans 20 amino acids. As DNA, the CDR3 is TGTGCCACCAGCCCCCCTAGACCGGGAAAGCCCCAATGGGGCTCCTACGAGCAGTACTTC. Protein product: CATSPPRPGKPQWGSYEQYF.

A few counts support this clonotype. The rearrangement joins TRBV3-1 to TRBJ1-2; no firm D call. V was pared by 0 bases and J by 14 bases, with 16 bases between. Germline loops: CDR1 LGHDT, CDR2 YNNKEL (reference sequence). The CDR3 consists of 13 residues. The CDR3 here is CASSQEFSNFTTF. As DNA, the CDR3 is TGTGCCAGCAGCCAAGAATTTTCGAACTTCACGACCTTC.

This clonotype was counted ten times or more. The chain joins TRBV7-2 to TRBJ1-2; D gene ambiguous. Deletions cut 5 bases from V and 2 bases from J, with 18 bases between. This CDR3 spans 16 amino acids. Germline loops: CDR1 SGHTA, CDR2 FQGNSA. In nucleotides, the CDR3 is TGTGCCAGCAGCCCCGATCCTTGGCCGGGGAACTATGGCTACACCTTC. Its protein product is CASSPDPWPGNYGYTF.

The rearrangement links TRBV20-1 to TRBJ2-1; 8 positions agree with TRBD2. CDR1 is DFQATT, CDR2 SNEGSKA, per germline (reference sequence). V gave up 4 bases and J gave up 4 bases; unmatched junction bases: 12. This CDR3 has 16 amino acids. The CDR3 sequence is CSATPLAGAGYNEQFF. The CDR3 DNA follows: TGCAGTGCTACCCCCCTAGCGGGTGCGGGGTACAATGAGCAGTTCTTC.

This chain connects TRBV20-1 to TRBJ2-7, with 9 bases that match TRBD1. The CDR3 extends over 16 amino acids. After removal of 5 bases from V and 3 bases from J, the junction contained 14 bases not matched to a gene. Per the germline V gene, CDR1 is DFQATT and CDR2 is SNEGSKA (reference sequence). The CDR3 is CSAEADVTGQGYEQYF. The CDR3 DNA reads TGCAGTGCTGAAGCAGACGTCACGGGACAGGGCTACGAGCAGTACTTC.

Many counts were recorded for this clonotype. The gene calls are TRBV5-1 and TRBJ2-3; 10 nucleotides align to TRBD1. The CDR3 extends over 17 amino acids. V was clipped by 3 bases and J by 3 bases; unmatched bases: 10. Germline CDR1 reads SGHRS; CDR2 reads YFSETQ. CDR3 in DNA: TGCGCCAGCAGCTCCCGGCCTGGGACAGGGGTGACAGATACGCAGTATTTT. Translated: CASSSRPGTGVTDTQYF.

This clonotype turned up a few times. The V call is TRBV29-1, the J call TRBJ2-3; 14 nucleotides match TRBD2. CDR3 size: 14 residues. Germline V gene data show CDR1 as SQVTM and CDR2 as ANQGSEA. After removal of 7 bases from V and 5 bases from J, the junction contained 5 bases not matched to a gene. For the CDR3, the DNA is TGCAGCGACGAGGGACTAGCGGGAGAAGATACGCAGTATTTT. It yields the protein CSDEGLAGEDTQYF.

Only a few counts were recorded for this clonotype. The chain is built from TRBV29-1 and TRBJ1-2; 9 nucleotides agree with TRBD1. CDR1 and CDR2 from the germline V gene are SQVTM and ANQGSEA. The CDR3 sequence is 17 residues long. Trimming removed 6 bases from V and 1 base from J; junction bases left unmatched: 15. CDR3 protein: CSVVGMGTGGVNYGYTF. The DNA for the CDR3 is TGCAGCGTCGTTGGGATGGGAACAGGGGGCGTTAACTATGGCTACACCTTC. The whole variable domain, remainder taken from reference TRBV29-1 and TRBJ1-2, is SAVISQKPSRDICQRGTSLTIQCQVDSQVTMMFWYRQQPGQSLTLIATANQGSEATYESGFVIDKFPISRPNLTFSTLTVSNMSPEDSSIYLCSVVGMGTGGVNYGYTFGSGTRLTVV.

The J gene is TRBJ2-3, the V gene TRBV7-2; D gene unclear. CDR3 length: 14 residues. V was clipped by 4 bases and J by 2 bases, with 10 bases between them. Germline V gene lookup returns CDR1 SGHTA and CDR2 FQGNSA. The chain's CDR3 is CASSSYGATDTQYF. CDR3 bases: TGTGCCAGCAGCTCCTACGGCGCCACAGATACGCAGTATTTT.

The gene calls are TRBV10-3 and TRBJ2-1, with D tentatively TRBD1 or TRBD2 (5 bases each). This CDR3 spans 13 amino acids. CDR1 and CDR2 from the germline V gene are ENHRY and SYGVKD. Trimming took off 6 bases at V and 6 bases at J, with 12 bases between the two ends. The CDR3 loop is CAIRLGPPNEQFF. CDR3 DNA: TGTGCCATCAGGCTGGGACCCCCCAATGAGCAGTTCTTC.

This chain links TRBV12-3 or TRBV12-4 with TRBJ2-1; TRBD1 matches 9 bases. The length of the CDR3 is 15 residues. J gave up 2 bases and V 6 bases, and 5 bases lay outside the gene matches. CDR3 bases: TGTGCCAGCAGGATGGGACAGGGACCCTACAATGAGCAGTTCTTC. This codes for CASRMGQGPYNEQFF.

The genes are TRBV20-1 and TRBJ2-1; tentatively, D is TRBD1 (5 bases). The germline V and J ends were trimmed by 6 bases and 0 bases, with 18 bases remaining between them. CDR1 is DFQATT, CDR2 SNEGSKA, per germline (reference sequence). This CDR3 has 16 amino acids. The CDR3 loop is CSAGPGQKISYNEQFF. The CDR3 nucleotides are TGCAGTGCCGGCCCCGGACAAAAAATCTCCTACAATGAGCAGTTCTTC.

V gene TRBV5-5 combines with J gene TRBJ1-5; maybe TRBD1 (6 bases). Per germline, CDR1 SGHKS and CDR2 YYEKEE (reference sequence). This CDR3 is 14 amino acids long. V lost 2 bases and J 7 bases, leaving 13 bases between the germline ends. The CDR3 is CASSFSGEGQPQHF. As DNA, the CDR3 is TGTGCCAGCAGCTTTTCAGGGGAAGGACAGCCCCAGCATTTT.

This clonotype was seen more than once but under ten times. The V call is TRBV4-3, the J call TRBJ2-3; possible D gene TRBD2, 6 bases. Germline assignment: CDR1 LGHNA and CDR2 YSLEER. Trimming stripped 0 bases from V and 4 bases from J, with 11 bases between. The length of the CDR3 is 15 residues. The CDR3 reads CASSQEAGSPDTQYF. CDR3 in DNA: TGCGCCAGCAGCCAAGAGGCGGGATCCCCAGATACGCAGTATTTT.

The rearrangement uses TRBV20-1 and TRBJ1-2; tentative D call: TRBD1 (5 bases). Trimming cost V 5 bases and J 4 bases, with 11 bases left between them. The CDR3 extends over 12 amino acids. Germline CDR1 DFQATT, CDR2 SNEGSKA (reference sequence). CDR3 coding DNA: TGCAGTGCTGGGCAGGGACCCTATGGCTACACCTTC. Translated, it gives CSAGQGPYGYTF.

This clonotype was observed a handful of times. The gene calls are TRBV6-2 or TRBV6-3 and TRBJ2-7; D unresolved. The CDR3 has 14 amino acids. Trimming left V 2 bases short and J 0 bases short, with 8 bases between. The germline V gene encodes CDR1 MNHEY and CDR2 SVGEGT. The CDR3 DNA reads as TGTGCCAGCAGTTACACCTGGAACTCCTACGAGCAGTACTTC. Translation: CASSYTWNSYEQYF.